The clone carrying this TCR beta chain was detected only a few times. Its specificity is not known. The CDR3 covers 13 residues. Germline V gene data show CDR1 as SGHAT and CDR2 as FQNNGV. Trimming took off 2 bases at V and 4 bases at J, with 5 bases between the two ends. These data originate in a study of T cells in localized non-small cell lung cancer. Findings and limits, study-wide: Longer overall survival was linked to higher blood T cell density. Analysis by sequencing included only one tumor region, so heterogeneity remains possible. Appearances in adjacent lung were noted for a median roughly 50 of the top 100 tumor clones. Tumor trailed uninvolved adjacent lung in T cell clonality, which peaked there.

Repertoires were generated with immunoSEQ multiplex PCR, while TCRdb's copy carries only in-frame clones and drops some. The sample contains about 40,000 clones, 81% of which appear only once. Sequencing used peripheral blood mononuclear cells, obtained before any cancer treatment. This TCR was recovered from a male donor at least 60 years old with stage II lung adenocarcinoma. The rearrangement joins TRBV11-2 to TRBJ2-2; no clear D. Here the CDR3 DNA reads TGTGCCAGCAGCTTATGGGCCACCGGGGAGCTGTTTTTT. This codes for CASSLWATGELFF.